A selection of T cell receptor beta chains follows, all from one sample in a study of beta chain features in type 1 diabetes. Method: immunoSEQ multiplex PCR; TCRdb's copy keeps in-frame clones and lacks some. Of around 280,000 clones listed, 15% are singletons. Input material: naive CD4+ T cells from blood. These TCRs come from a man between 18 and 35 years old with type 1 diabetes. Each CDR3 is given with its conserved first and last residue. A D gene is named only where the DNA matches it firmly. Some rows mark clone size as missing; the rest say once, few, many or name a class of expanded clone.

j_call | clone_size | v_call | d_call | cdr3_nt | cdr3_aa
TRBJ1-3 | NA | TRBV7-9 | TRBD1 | TGTGCCAGCAGCTTTGGGACAGGAGGAAACACCATATATTTT | CASSFGTGGNTIYF
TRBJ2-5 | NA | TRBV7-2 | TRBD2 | TGTGCCAGCAGCTCAGCGGGGGGAATACAAGAGACCCAGTACTTC | CASSSAGGIQETQYF
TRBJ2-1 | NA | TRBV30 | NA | TGTGCCTGGAAGGAGGCTTTTCATTTCTTC | CAWKEAFHFF
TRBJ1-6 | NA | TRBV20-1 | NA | TGCAGTGCTTCTTCAGGGGTACCCCTCCACTTT | CSASSGVPLHF
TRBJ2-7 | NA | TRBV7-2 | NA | TGTGCCAGCAGCTTAAGTTTCAGACAAAACTACGAGCAGTACTTC | CASSLSFRQNYEQYF
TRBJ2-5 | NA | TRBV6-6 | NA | TGTGCCAGCAGTTACACCGTGTCCAGCGTCCAAGAGACCCAGTACTTC | CASSYTVSSVQETQYF
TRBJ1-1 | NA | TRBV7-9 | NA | TGTGCCAGCAGCTTCCGGGACAAAACAGAAGCTTTCTTT | CASSFRDKTEAFF
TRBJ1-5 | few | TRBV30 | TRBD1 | TGTGCCTGGAGTGTATTGGTGGGACAGGGGACCCAGCATTTT | CAWSVLVGQGTQHF
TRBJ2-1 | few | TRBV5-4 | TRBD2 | TGTGCCAGCAGCTTGTTCGGGACTAGGGCACACAATGAGCAGTTCTTC | CASSLFGTRAHNEQFF
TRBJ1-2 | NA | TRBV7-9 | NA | TGTGCCAGCAGCCGGGATAGGTCCGACTATGGCTACACCTTC | CASSRDRSDYGYTF
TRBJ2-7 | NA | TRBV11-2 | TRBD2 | TGTGCCAGCAGCTTAGTCAGGGACTATATGCAGTACTTC | CASSLVRDYMQYF
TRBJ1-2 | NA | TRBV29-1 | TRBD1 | TGCAGCGTTGTTCCATTGGACAGGGGAGAAGCTAACTATGGCTACACCTTC | CSVVPLDRGEANYGYTF
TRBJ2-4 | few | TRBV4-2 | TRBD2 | TGTGCCAGCAGCCAGGGGGACGGAGCGGGAGGAGTGGTCATTCAGTACTTC | CASSQGDGAGGVVIQYF
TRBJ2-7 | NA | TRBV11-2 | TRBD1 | TGTGCCAGCAGCCGGACAGGGGGGGACTACGAGCAGTACTTC | CASSRTGGDYEQYF
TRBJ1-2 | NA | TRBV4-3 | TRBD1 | TGCGCCAGCAGCCAAGTTGAGGGGGCCGGTGGCTACACCTTC | CASSQVEGAGGYTF
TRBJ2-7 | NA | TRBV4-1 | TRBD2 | TGCGCCAGCAGCCGCGGACTAGCGGGGGGCAAGAGCTCCTACGAGCAGTACTTC | CASSRGLAGGKSSYEQYF